This T cell receptor beta chain emerged from a study of control samples from healthy donors and cancer patients. J lost 3 bases, V lost 4 bases, and 11 bases had no gene match. CDR3 length: 17 residues. Germline CDR1 reads SGDLS; CDR2 reads YYNGEE. Assay: immunoSEQ multiplex PCR; the TCRdb copy retains only in-frame clones and omits some. Of more than 110,000 clones listed, 80% to 90% are singletons. This chain links TRBV9 with TRBJ1-4; TRBD1 aligns across 8 bases. The clonotype was recovered from a woman under 40 in good health. Sequences were obtained from blood. The CDR3 sequence: CASSLRTGMLSNEKLFF. CDR3 bases: TGTGCCAGCAGCCTACGGACAGGGATGCTTTCTAATGAAAAACTGTTTTTT.